This T cell receptor (beta chain) originates from a study of shared clonotypes between healthy human individuals. Across the study: Three plates each covered CD4 naive and memory; CD8 naive two, CD8 memory one.

Study-level findings and limits: In having few donors, the study represented limited genetic and exposure-history diversity.

The CDR3 is 16 amino acids. The V gene's germline CDR1 is LNHDA and CDR2 SQIVND (reference sequence). Trimming shortened V by 4 bases and J by 5 bases, and 20 bases separated the two germline ends. Libraries were prepared by immunoSEQ multiplex PCR; TCRdb keeps only in-frame clonotypes and omits some of them. The table lists 950,000 to 1,100,000 clones, more than 60% of them singletons. Points on this clone: What it binds is not known.

What was sequenced was memory CD4+ T cells sorted from blood. Subset denoted: CD45RA-negative fraction. The receptor was isolated from a man younger than 35 in good health. The V and J genes are TRBV19 and TRBJ1-1, with D possibly being TRBD1 (6 bases). CDR3 region: CASSTLKAGGRTEAFF. CDR3 DNA sequence: TGTGCCAGTAGTACGTTGAAGGCGGGGGGGCGGACTGAAGCTTTCTTT.